This T cell receptor beta chain appears in the sequencing data of a study of monozygotic twins with cystic fibrosis. Study-level points and caveats: Shared CDR3 numbers were not associated with age, concordance or severity. Median Simpson clonality of 0.0095 suggested naive T cells predominated.

Germline V gene lookup returns CDR1 MNHNS and CDR2 SASEGT. With 2 bases removed from V and 8 bases from J, the gap between germline ends came to 15 bases. CDR3 length equals 14 residues. As concerns this clone: The antigen is not known.

This table comes from immunoSEQ multiplex PCR, and its TCRdb copy is limited to in-frame clones, with some not included. The data show around 30,000 clones, around 81% seen once. The receptor's source is a girl aged 2-10 years with cystic fibrosis. The source material was blood. This chain links TRBV6-1 with TRBJ1-2; D is undetermined. The CDR3 coding sequence is TGTGCCAGCAGTGAAAAAGGCGAGGCGCGGGGCTACACCTTC. This gives the protein CASSEKGEARGYTF.